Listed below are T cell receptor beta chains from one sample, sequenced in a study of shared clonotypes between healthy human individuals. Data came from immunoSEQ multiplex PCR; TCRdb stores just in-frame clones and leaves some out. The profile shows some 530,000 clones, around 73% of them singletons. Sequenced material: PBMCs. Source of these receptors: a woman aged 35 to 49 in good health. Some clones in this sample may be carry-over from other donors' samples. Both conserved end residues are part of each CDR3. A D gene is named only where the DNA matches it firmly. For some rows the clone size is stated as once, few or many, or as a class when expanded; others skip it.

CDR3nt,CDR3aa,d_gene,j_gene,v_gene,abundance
TGCGCCAGCAGCCCGGGGCCCTCGGGTGAAGCTTTCTTT,CASSPGPSGEAFF,-,TRBJ1-1,TRBV5-1,few
TGTGCCAGCAGCGTAGCTAGCGGGAGCTACCCTAGCACAGATACGCAGTATTTT,CASSVASGSYPSTDTQYF,TRBD2,TRBJ2-3,TRBV9,-
TGCGCCAGCAGCTGGGGACTGGCGGGGAATGAGCAGTTCTTC,CASSWGLAGNEQFF,-,TRBJ2-1,TRBV5-1,-
TGTGCCAGCGGGAGGGACACACCGCCCTACGAGCAGCACTTC,CASGRDTPPYEQHF,-,TRBJ2-7,TRBV7-9,-
TGTGCCAGCAGCTTAAACAGGGAGACCCAGTACTTC,CASSLNRETQYF,-,TRBJ2-5,TRBV7-2,-
TGTGCCACCAGCAGAGTTCGGGGGGAGGCAGATACGCAGTATTTT,CATSRVRGEADTQYF,TRBD2,TRBJ2-3,TRBV15,many
TGTGCCAGCTCGGCGGCTACAGGGGAGATCTACGAGCAGTACTTC,CASSAATGEIYEQYF,TRBD1,TRBJ2-7,TRBV18,-
TGTGCCAGCAGCTTAGTCCCGGGGGGGGACTATGGCTACACCTTC,CASSLVPGGDYGYTF,-,TRBJ1-2,TRBV11-2,-
TGTGCCTGGACGAGGGACAGGGACAATTCACCCCTCCACTTT,CAWTRDRDNSPLHF,TRBD1,TRBJ1-6,TRBV30,-
TGTGCCAGTACGCCGGGACAGGGTTTCTCTGGGGCCAACGTCCTGACTTTC,CASTPGQGFSGANVLTF,TRBD1,TRBJ2-6,TRBV6-9,-
TGTGCCTGGGAAGGTGGCGGGGGCAACCAGCCCCAGCATTTT,CAWEGGGGNQPQHF,-,TRBJ1-5,TRBV30,-
TGTGCCAGCAGCTTACAGGGGGATCAGCCCCAGCATTTT,CASSLQGDQPQHF,TRBD1,TRBJ1-5,TRBV7-9,many
TGCAGTGCTATTCGACGGGGAGCTTTCTTT,CSAIRRGAFF,-,TRBJ1-1,TRBV20-1,many
TGTGCCAGCAGCCCCAGACCGTTCTACGAGCAGTACTTC,CASSPRPFYEQYF,-,TRBJ2-7,TRBV5-8,-
TGTGCCAGCGGGCAGAGCAGGGGGCACGGGGTTCAGTACTTC,CASGQSRGHGVQYF,TRBD1,TRBJ2-4,TRBV11-1,-
TGTGCCAGCAGCCGGTTTGAGACGGCTGTTAAAAACATTCAGTACTTC,CASSRFETAVKNIQYF,-,TRBJ2-4,TRBV7-9,few
TGTGCCAGCAGCTTAGGACAGTTCGTGGGGAAACTGTTTTTT,CASSLGQFVGKLFF,-,TRBJ1-4,TRBV7-9,-
TGTGCCAGCAGCCAAGGGGCAGGGGACACTTCACCCCTCCACTTT,CASSQGAGDTSPLHF,-,TRBJ1-6,TRBV14,-
TGCGCCAGCAGCCCGAGGCCCCGAGGGGACACTGAAGCTTTCTTT,CASSPRPRGDTEAFF,-,TRBJ1-1,TRBV5-1,few
TGTGCCAGCAGTTTAGCGGATAAAAATCAGCCCCAGCATTTT,CASSLADKNQPQHF,-,TRBJ1-5,TRBV28,-
TGCGCCAGCAGCCTAAGGGGCAGCGTTTCCTACGAGCAGTACTTC,CASSLRGSVSYEQYF,-,TRBJ2-7,TRBV4-1,-
TGTGCCACCAGCAGAGATCTCGGGACAGAATACGAGCAGTACTTC,CATSRDLGTEYEQYF,TRBD1,TRBJ2-7,TRBV15,few
TGTGCCAGTAGTAAGACTAGCGGGAGTTACGAGCAGTACTTC,CASSKTSGSYEQYF,TRBD2,TRBJ2-7,TRBV19,-
TGCGCCAGCAGTCAATCGGTAGCGGGAGGTACAGATACGCAGTATTTT,CASSQSVAGGTDTQYF,TRBD2,TRBJ2-3,TRBV23-1,-
TGCGCCAGCAGCCACCCTGGACAACTTCGGAATGAGCAGTTCTTC,CASSHPGQLRNEQFF,-,TRBJ2-1,TRBV5-1,once
TGTGCCAGCACCACGGGGGGTGGCACCGGGGAGCTGTTTTTT,CASTTGGGTGELFF,TRBD2,TRBJ2-2,TRBV28,-
TGTGCCAGCAGCTTGGGAACCCCGGTTAGCTCCTACAATGAGCAGTTCTTC,CASSLGTPVSSYNEQFF,-,TRBJ2-1,TRBV5-4,-
TGTGCCAGCTCACCAGCACAGGGATACGAGCAGTACTTC,CASSPAQGYEQYF,-,TRBJ2-7,TRBV18,few
TGTGCCAGCAGTCCCCAGACTAGCGGCTACACCGGGGAGCTGTTTTTT,CASSPQTSGYTGELFF,TRBD2,TRBJ2-2,TRBV27,once
TGTGCCAGCTCACCACGCGCAGGTGACACTGAAGCTTTCTTT,CASSPRAGDTEAFF,-,TRBJ1-1,TRBV18,few
TGCAGCGCCTCTGAAGCTTTCTTT,CSASEAFF,-,TRBJ1-1,TRBV29-1,many
TGTGCCTGGAGTAAACAGGGGAGCGTCCACGAGCAGTACTTC,CAWSKQGSVHEQYF,TRBD1,TRBJ2-7,TRBV30,-
TGTGCCAGCAGTCCGGGGAGGTTTAGCAATCAGCCCCAGCATTTT,CASSPGRFSNQPQHF,-,TRBJ1-5,TRBV28,-
TGTGCCAGCAGCTCAAGAGGGGGTAAGCAGTACTTC,CASSSRGGKQYF,-,TRBJ2-7,TRBV11-3,-
TGTGCCATCAGTGAGTCGAGGGTCGGGACAGAGACCTACGAGCAGTACTTC,CAISESRVGTETYEQYF,TRBD1,TRBJ2-7,TRBV10-3,-
TGTGCCAGCAGCGTAGACCTAGCGGGAGGGAGAGGGCAGTTCTTC,CASSVDLAGGRGQFF,TRBD2,TRBJ2-1,TRBV9,-
TGCGCCAGCAGCCAAGAACCTCCACCCAAGGGGACGGTGAACTATGGCTACACCTTC,CASSQEPPPKGTVNYGYTF,-,TRBJ1-2,TRBV4-1,once
TGTGCCAGCAGCCCAGGACTAGCGGGGTACGAGCAGTACTTC,CASSPGLAGYEQYF,TRBD2,TRBJ2-7,TRBV5-6,-
TGTGCCTGGAGTCCGGACCAATACTACGAGCAGTACTTC,CAWSPDQYYEQYF,-,TRBJ2-7,TRBV30,-
TGTGCCAGCAGTACCGGGACTTGGGGTGGCTACACCTTC,CASSTGTWGGYTF,-,TRBJ1-2,TRBV28,-
TGTGCCAGCAGCGTAGCCGGGGGTAGGGACTATGGCTACACCTTC,CASSVAGGRDYGYTF,-,TRBJ1-2,TRBV7-8,-
TGTGCCAGCAGCAAAGGACTAGCGGGAGCTGCAGATACGCAGTATTTT,CASSKGLAGAADTQYF,TRBD2,TRBJ2-3,TRBV7-3,-
TGTGCCATCAGCGCCAGGGGGATGAATATGAACACCGGGGAGCTGTTTTTT,CAISARGMNMNTGELFF,TRBD1,TRBJ2-2,TRBV10-3,few
TGTGCCAGCAGCTCGGTCGTTTCGGAGGGGGGGGAGACCCAGTACTTC,CASSSVVSEGGETQYF,-,TRBJ2-5,TRBV5-4,-
TGCGCCAGCAGCCCTAGAGGGGCTAGTTACACAACGGACTACAATGAGCAGTTCTTC,CASSPRGASYTTDYNEQFF,-,TRBJ2-1,TRBV4-1,-
TGTGCCAGCAGCCAACGAACAGGGTCAGGAAACACCATATATTTT,CASSQRTGSGNTIYF,-,TRBJ1-3,TRBV7-2,once
TGTGCCAGCAGCGCCCTAGCCTACGAGCAGTACTTC,CASSALAYEQYF,-,TRBJ2-7,TRBV7-9,few
TGTGCCAGCAGCTTAGCGGGAGGGCCGGGCAATGAGCAGTTCTTC,CASSLAGGPGNEQFF,TRBD2,TRBJ2-1,TRBV5-6,-
TGTGCCAGCAGCTTGGTTCAGGGAGGGAATGAAAAACTGTTTTTT,CASSLVQGGNEKLFF,-,TRBJ1-4,TRBV5-4,-
TGCGCCAGCAGCCAGGTCAGGAACACTGAAGCTTTCTTT,CASSQVRNTEAFF,-,TRBJ1-1,TRBV4-1,once